The 14 T cell receptor beta chains below were found in one sample sequenced in a study of blood T cell repertoires in COVID-19. Sequenced by immunoSEQ multiplex PCR; TCRdb stores in-frame clones only, minus some. The table lists approximately 70,000 clones, under 95% of them singletons, with approximately 4.8% in the top ten. Sequencing was done on a sample of peripheral blood. These receptors originate from a woman aged 55 to 70 with active COVID-19.

There are a few counts of this clone. The chain couples TRBV2 to TRBJ1-1, with D possibly matching TRBD1 (6 bases). The CDR3 runs 17 residues. Germline CDR1 is SNHLY and CDR2 is FYNNEI. Trimming cost V 6 bases and J 0 bases, with 20 bases left between them. In nucleotides, the CDR3 is TGTGCCAGCAGGAGGGGGGGCGGGACACTCCTGAACACTGAAGCTTTCTTT. It is translated as CASRRGGGTLLNTEAFF.

This clone came up once. J is TRBJ2-7 and V is TRBV7-2; the D is unclear. V dropped 4 bases and J dropped 9 bases, with 10 bases sitting between them. Germline V CDR1 and CDR2: SGHTA, FQGNSA. There are 11 residues in the CDR3. The CDR3 reads CASSSGGWQYF. The CDR3 DNA reads as TGTGCCAGCAGCTCTGGCGGTTGGCAGTACTTC.

This rearrangement joins TRBV11-1 to TRBJ2-7, with 14 bases matching TRBD2. Trimming removed 3 bases from V and 7 bases from J; junction bases left unmatched: 8. Germline V lookup: CDR1 SGHAT, CDR2 FQDESV (reference sequence). The CDR3 consists of 16 residues. The chain's CDR3 is CASSLMGLAGVGEQYF. The CDR3 coding sequence is TGTGCCAGCAGCTTGATGGGACTAGCGGGAGTTGGGGAGCAGTACTTC. The variable domain in full, completed from reference TRBV11-1 and TRBJ2-7, reads EAEVAQSPRYKITEKSQAVAFWCDPISGHATLYWYRQILGQGPELLVQFQDESVVDDSQLPKDRFSAERLKGVDSTLKIQPAELGDSAMYLCASSLMGLAGVGEQYFGPGTRLTVT.

The chain links TRBV11-2 to TRBJ2-7; 13 bases line up with TRBD2. This CDR3 is 15 amino acids long. CDR1 is SGHAT and CDR2 is FQNNGV in the germline V gene. V shed 4 bases and J 6 bases; nucleotides not matched to a gene: 6. CDR3 coding DNA: TGTGCCAGCAGCTCGGGACTAGCGGGAACCTTCGAGCAGTACTTC. Encoded protein: CASSSGLAGTFEQYF.

CDR3 region: CASSLVGDEQYF. In DNA, the CDR3 is TGTGCCAGCAGTTTAGTCGGGGACGAGCAGTACTTC. V usage is TRBV28 and J usage is TRBJ2-7; tentatively, D is TRBD2 (5 bases). The V gene's germline CDR1 is MDHEN and CDR2 SYDVKM. V was cut by 2 bases and J by 5 bases, with 7 bases left in between. The CDR3 is made up of 12 amino acids.

In this sample, this clone turned up a few times. V and J are TRBV28 and TRBJ2-7, with D hard to call. V was clipped by 4 bases and J by 3 bases, with 19 bases between them. Germline V gene data show CDR1 as MDHEN and CDR2 as SYDVKM. The CDR3 runs to 16 residues. The CDR3 reads CASSCVEEWKDYEQYF. As DNA, the CDR3 is TGTGCCAGCAGTTGTGTTGAGGAGTGGAAGGACTACGAGCAGTACTTC.

The J gene is TRBJ2-1, the V gene TRBV30, with D unclear. Germline lookup yields CDR1 GTSNPN and CDR2 SVGIG (reference sequence). The CDR3 sequence is 13 residues long. V shed 4 bases and J shed 4 bases, with 11 bases lying between them. The CDR3 DNA follows: TGTGCCTGGACCCGCGCCAGGTACAATGAGCAGTTCTTC. Translated: CAWTRARYNEQFF.

The chain is built from TRBV28 and TRBJ1-2; 8 bases agree with TRBD1. The germline CDR1 and CDR2 sequences are MDHEN and SYDVKM. The CDR3 has 13 residues. J lost 4 bases, V lost 3 bases, and 1 base had no gene match. As DNA, the CDR3 is TGTGCCAGCAGTTTGGGGACAGGCTATGGCTACACCTTC. It codes for CASSLGTGYGYTF.

This chain uses TRBV5-1 with TRBJ2-2, with TRBD2 identical over 10 bases. The CDR3 length is 15 residues. Germline values: CDR1 SGHRS, CDR2 YFSETQ. V lost 4 bases, J lost 5 bases, and 5 bases stayed unmatched. CDR3 bases: TGCGCCAGCAGCGTAATAGCGGGAGGTACCGGGGAGCTGTTTTTT. Residues: CASSVIAGGTGELFF.

This clone was found once. This sequence joins TRBV7-9 and TRBJ1-1, with a weak D call TRBD1 (6 bases). Germline V gives CDR1 SEHNR, CDR2 FQNEAQ (reference sequence). The V end lost 2 bases, the J end lost 5 bases, and 9 bases lay between the germline ends. The CDR3 is 13 residues long. The CDR3 DNA reads as TGTGCCAGCAGCTTAAAGGGGGGGACTGAAGCTTTCTTT. This translates into CASSLKGGTEAFF. Supplemented by reference TRBV7-9 and TRBJ1-1, the full variable domain reads DTGVSQNPRHKITKRGQNVTFRCDPISEHNRLYWYRQTLGQGPEFLTYFQNEAQLEKSRLLSDRFSAERPKGSFSTLEIQRTEQGDSAMYLCASSLKGGTEAFFGQGTRLTVV.

The chain is built from TRBV5-1 and TRBJ1-1; the match to TRBD1 covers 7 bases. With V trimmed by 2 bases and J by 1 base, 5 bases remained unmatched. Germline lookup yields CDR1 SGHRS and CDR2 YFSETQ. This CDR3 is built from 15 residues. In nucleotides, the CDR3 is TGCGCCAGCAGCTTATCCGGGACAGCGAACACTGAAGCTTTCTTT. It codes for CASSLSGTANTEAFF.

The genes are TRBV27 and TRBJ1-1; D remains unclear. CDR1 and CDR2 from the germline V gene are MNHEY and SMNVEV (reference sequence). The CDR3 extends over 15 amino acids. Trimming removed 2 bases at V and 3 bases at J, with 13 bases between. The CDR3 DNA is TGTGCCAGCAGTTTAAAGGCCGACTGGGACACTGAAGCTTTCTTT. It translates to CASSLKADWDTEAFF.

V gene TRBV7-2 combines with J gene TRBJ2-3; D perhaps matches TRBD2 (7 bases). Germline V CDR1 and CDR2: SGHTA, FQGNSA. The CDR3 extends over 14 amino acids. V was trimmed by 2 bases and J by 7 bases, leaving 13 bases between them. The CDR3 bases are TGTGCCAGCAGCTTAATAGGGGGGGCAAATACGCAGTATTTT. Its protein product is CASSLIGGANTQYF.

This chain joins TRBV6-1 and TRBJ2-3; TRBD1 agrees at 9 bases. The V gene end was trimmed by 2 bases and the J gene end by 2 bases; junction bases not matched to a gene: 2. The CDR3 sequence is 15 residues long. Per the germline V gene, CDR1 is MNHNS and CDR2 is SASEGT. The CDR3 loop is CASSEWDRATDTQYF. The CDR3 DNA sequence: TGTGCCAGCAGTGAATGGGACAGGGCCACAGATACGCAGTATTTT.